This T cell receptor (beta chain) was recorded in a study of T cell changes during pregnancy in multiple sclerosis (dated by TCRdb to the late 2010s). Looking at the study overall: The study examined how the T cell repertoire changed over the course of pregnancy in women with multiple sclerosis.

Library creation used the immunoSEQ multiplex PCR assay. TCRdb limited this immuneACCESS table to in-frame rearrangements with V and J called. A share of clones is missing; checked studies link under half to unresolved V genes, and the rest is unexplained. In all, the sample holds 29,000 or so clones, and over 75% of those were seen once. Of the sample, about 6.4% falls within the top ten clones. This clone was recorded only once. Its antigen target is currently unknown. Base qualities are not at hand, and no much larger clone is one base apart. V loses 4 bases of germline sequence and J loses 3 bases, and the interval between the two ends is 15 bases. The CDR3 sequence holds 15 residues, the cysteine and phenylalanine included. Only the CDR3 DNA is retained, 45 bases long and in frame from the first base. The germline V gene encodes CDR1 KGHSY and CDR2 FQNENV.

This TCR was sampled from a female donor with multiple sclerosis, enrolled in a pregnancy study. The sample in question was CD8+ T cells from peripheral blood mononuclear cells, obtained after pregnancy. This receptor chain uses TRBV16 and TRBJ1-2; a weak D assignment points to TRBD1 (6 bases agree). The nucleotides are TGTGCCAGCAGCCTTAACAGGGCCGGACACTATGGCTACACCTTC. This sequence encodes CASSLNRAGHYGYTF.